This record looks at one T cell receptor beta chain sequence and its context. This sample stems from a study of blood T cell repertoires in COVID-19. Study details: COVID-19 samples from acute and convalescent phases originated in the United States, Italy and Spain. PBMCs, B-cell-depleted T cells, or T cells were the source of the cDNA or gDNA that made up the material.

There are 17 residues in the CDR3. Original methodology: By means of reference gene primer amplification, nucleated cell counts were estimated. The repertoire was sequenced with immunoSEQ multiplex PCR; TCRdb's copy has only in-frame clones and lacks some. V and J calls and clone size are copied from that table; D and trimming were computed from the DNA. The repertoire holds around 180,000 clones, with more than 65% as singletons. This chain links TRBV1 with TRBJ1-1; the table assigns TRBD1, which was not confirmed against the DNA. TRBV1 constitutes a pseudogene. This clonotype was sampled from a woman aged 80 or older with active or convalescent COVID-19. Sequencing was carried out using peripheral blood. The CDR3 loop is CTSSLTAGGSMNTEAFF. The CDR3 nucleotides read TGCACCAGCAGCCTTACAGCAGGGGGCAGCATGAACACTGAAGCTTTCTTT.